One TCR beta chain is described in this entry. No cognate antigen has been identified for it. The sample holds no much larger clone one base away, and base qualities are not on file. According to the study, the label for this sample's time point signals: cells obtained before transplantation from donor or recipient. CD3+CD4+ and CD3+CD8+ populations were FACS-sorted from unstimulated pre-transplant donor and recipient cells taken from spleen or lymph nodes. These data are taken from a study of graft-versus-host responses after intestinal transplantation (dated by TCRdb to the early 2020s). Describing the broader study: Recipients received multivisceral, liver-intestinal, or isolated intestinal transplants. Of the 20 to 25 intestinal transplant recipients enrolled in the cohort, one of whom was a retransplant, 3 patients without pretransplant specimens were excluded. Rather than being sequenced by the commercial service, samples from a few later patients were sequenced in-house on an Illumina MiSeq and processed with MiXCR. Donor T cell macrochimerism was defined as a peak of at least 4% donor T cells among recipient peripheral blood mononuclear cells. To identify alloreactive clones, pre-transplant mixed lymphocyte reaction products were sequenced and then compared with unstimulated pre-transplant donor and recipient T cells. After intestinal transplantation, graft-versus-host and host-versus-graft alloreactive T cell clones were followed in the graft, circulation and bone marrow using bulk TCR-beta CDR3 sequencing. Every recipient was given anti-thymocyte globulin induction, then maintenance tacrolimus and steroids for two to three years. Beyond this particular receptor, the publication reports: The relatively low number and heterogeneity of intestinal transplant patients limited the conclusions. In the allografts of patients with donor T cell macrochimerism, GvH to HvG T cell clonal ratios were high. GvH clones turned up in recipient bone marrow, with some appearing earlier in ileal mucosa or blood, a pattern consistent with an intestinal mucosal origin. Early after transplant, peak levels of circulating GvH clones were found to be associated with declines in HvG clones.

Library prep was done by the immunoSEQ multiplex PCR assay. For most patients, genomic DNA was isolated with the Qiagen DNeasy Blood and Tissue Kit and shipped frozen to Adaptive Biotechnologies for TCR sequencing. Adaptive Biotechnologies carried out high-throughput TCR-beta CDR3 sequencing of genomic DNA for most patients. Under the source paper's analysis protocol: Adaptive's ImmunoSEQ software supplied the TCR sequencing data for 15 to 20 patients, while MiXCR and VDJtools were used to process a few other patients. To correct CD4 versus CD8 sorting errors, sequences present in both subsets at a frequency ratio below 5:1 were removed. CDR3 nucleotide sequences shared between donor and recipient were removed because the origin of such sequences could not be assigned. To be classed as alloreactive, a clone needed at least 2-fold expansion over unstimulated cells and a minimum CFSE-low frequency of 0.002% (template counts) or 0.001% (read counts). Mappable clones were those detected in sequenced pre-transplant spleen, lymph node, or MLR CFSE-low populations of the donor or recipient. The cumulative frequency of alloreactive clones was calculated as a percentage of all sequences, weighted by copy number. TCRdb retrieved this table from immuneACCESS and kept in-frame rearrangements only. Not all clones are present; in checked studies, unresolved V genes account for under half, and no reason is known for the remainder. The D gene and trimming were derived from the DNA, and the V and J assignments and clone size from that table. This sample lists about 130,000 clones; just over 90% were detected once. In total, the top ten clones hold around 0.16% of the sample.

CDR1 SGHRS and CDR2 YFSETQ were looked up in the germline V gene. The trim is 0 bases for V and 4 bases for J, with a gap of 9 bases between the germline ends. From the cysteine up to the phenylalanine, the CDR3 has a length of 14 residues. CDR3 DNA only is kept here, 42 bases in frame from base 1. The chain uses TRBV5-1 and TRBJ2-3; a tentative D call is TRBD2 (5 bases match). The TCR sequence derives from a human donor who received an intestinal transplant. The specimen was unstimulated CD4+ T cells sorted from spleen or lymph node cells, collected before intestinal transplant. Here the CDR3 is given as CASSLGLAADTQYF. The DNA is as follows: TGCGCCAGCAGCTTGGGTCTAGCCGCAGATACGCAGTATTTT. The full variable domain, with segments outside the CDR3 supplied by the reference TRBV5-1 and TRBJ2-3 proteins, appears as KAGVTQTPRYLIKTRGQQVTLSCSPISGHRSVSWYQQTPGQGLQFLFEYFSETQRNKGNFPGRFSGRQFSNSRSEMNVSTLELGDSALYLCASSLGLAADTQYFGPGTRLTVL.